The 23 T cell receptor beta chains below come from one sample, sequenced in a study of T cell responses to AZD1222 COVID-19 vaccine. Clones were read by immunoSEQ multiplex PCR, and TCRdb kept only the in-frame ones, dropping some. This table has 100,000 to 130,000 clones, about 93% appearing once. The sequencing used peripheral blood, collected on day 0 of AZD1222 vaccination. These receptors all stem from an adult in good health.

The V and J genes are TRBV12-3 or TRBV12-4 and TRBJ2-2; no clear D gene. Trimming removed 2 bases from V and 4 bases from J, with 5 bases in between. The CDR3 totals 13 residues. CDR3 in amino acids: CASSLTGTGELFF. In DNA, the CDR3 is TGTGCCAGCAGTTTAACGGGCACCGGGGAGCTGTTTTTT.

DNA of the CDR3: TGCGCCAGCAGTATGACAGGGGGCGGGTATGAGCAGTTCTTC. The encoded protein is CASSMTGGGYEQFF. The chain carries TRBV10-1 and TRBJ2-1; 10 bases align to TRBD1. This CDR3 spans 14 amino acids. CDR1 and CDR2 (germline): WNHNN, SYGVQD (reference sequence). With 5 bases clipped from V and 8 bases from J, the junction kept 6 bases outside the gene matches.

This chain joins TRBV3-1 (or the pseudogene TRBV3-2) and TRBJ1-1; D gene unclear. With 6 bases removed from V and 0 bases from J, the gap between germline ends came to 5 bases. The CDR3 is 12 residues long. The germline V gene encodes CDR1 LGHDT and CDR2 YNNKEL (reference sequence). In DNA form, the CDR3 reads TGTGCCAGCAGAGGAATGAACACTGAAGCTTTCTTT. Translating gives CASRGMNTEAFF.

J is TRBJ1-1 and V is TRBV7-2; D remains ambiguous. Trimming took off 0 bases at V and 8 bases at J, with 7 bases between the two ends. This CDR3 has 12 residues. In germline, CDR1 is SGHTA, CDR2 FQGNSA. The CDR3 coding sequence is TGTGCCAGCAGCTTAGCGTATAGGGAAGCTTTCTTT. Translation: CASSLAYREAFF.

The chain combines TRBV7-9 with TRBJ1-2; 8 bases align to TRBD1. This CDR3 has 16 amino acids. V lost 5 bases, J lost 5 bases, and 13 bases stayed unmatched. Looked up from germline, CDR1 is SEHNR and CDR2 is FQNEAQ (reference sequence). In DNA form, the CDR3 reads TGTGCCAGCAGCACCTGGACAGGGAATAGGCGTTATGGCTACACCTTC. It specifies CASSTWTGNRRYGYTF.

The rearrangement joins TRBV7-6 to TRBJ1-5, with D possibly TRBD1 on 5 matching bases. V was trimmed by 1 base and J by 3 bases, leaving 10 bases between them. The CDR3 runs to 15 residues. Germline V gene sequence: CDR1 SGHVS, CDR2 FNYEAQ. The DNA for the CDR3 is TGTGCCAGCAGCTTAGGAGCAGGGATCAATCAGCCCCAGCATTTT. It translates to CASSLGAGINQPQHF.

The V and J genes are TRBV6-5 and TRBJ1-1, with D hard to call. Germline V gene sequence: CDR1 MNHEY, CDR2 SVGAGI. Trimming stripped 0 bases from V and 4 bases from J, with 12 bases between. The CDR3 extends over 15 amino acids. CDR3 nucleotides: TGTGCCAGCAGTTACTCGACTAACTCGGGCACTGAAGCTTTCTTT. Its translation: CASSYSTNSGTEAFF.

The chain combines TRBV7-3 with TRBJ2-7, with 8 bases fitting TRBD2. Germline CDR1 reads SGHTA; CDR2 reads FQGTGA. This CDR3 has 17 residues. Trimming cost V 0 bases and J 5 bases; bases outside gene matches: 12. The CDR3 spells CASSLTGSAGDRNEQYF. DNA of the CDR3: TGTGCCAGCAGCTTAACGGGTTCAGCGGGGGACCGGAACGAGCAGTACTTC.

The chain employs TRBV7-6 and TRBJ2-3, with 7 positions matching TRBD1. Per the germline V gene, CDR1 is SGHVS and CDR2 is FNYEAQ. J was trimmed by 4 bases and V by 3 bases; bases with no gene match: 7. The CDR3 extends over 15 amino acids. The CDR3 nucleotides are TGTGCCAGCAGCTTCGGGACAGCCACATCAGATACGCAGTATTTT. Protein: CASSFGTATSDTQYF. Full variable domain (outside the CDR3, taken from reference TRBV7-6 and TRBJ2-3): GAGVSQSPRYKVTKRGQDVALRCDPISGHVSLYWYRQALGQGPEFLTYFNYEAQQDKSGLPNDRFSAERPEGSISTLTIQRTEQRDSAMYRCASSFGTATSDTQYFGPGTRLTVL.

V gene TRBV20-1 combines with J gene TRBJ1-1; 7 bases match TRBD1. Germline V gives CDR1 DFQATT, CDR2 SNEGSKA (reference sequence). Losses at the gene ends were 6 bases for V and 11 bases for J; bases not matched to a gene: 6. The CDR3 length is 10 residues. The CDR3: CSANDRVAFF. DNA for the CDR3: TGCAGTGCCAATGACAGGGTGGCTTTCTTT.

Here the CDR3 DNA reads TGTGCCAGCAGCCATAGGCTAGAGCGGGTGAACGGAGATACGCAGTATTTT. Translating gives CASSHRLERVNGDTQYF. The chain uses TRBV5-6 and TRBJ2-3; tentative D call: TRBD2 (6 bases). The V and J ends lost 4 bases and 5 bases respectively, with 23 bases between them. The CDR3 is 17 residues long. Germline V gene data show CDR1 as SGHDT and CDR2 as YYEEEE.

This chain joins TRBV27 and TRBJ1-5; D is uncertain. Germline V CDR1 and CDR2: MNHEY, SMNVEV (reference sequence). The V and J ends lost 7 bases and 0 bases respectively, with 13 bases between them. This CDR3 is 15 amino acids long. CDR3 bases: TGTGCCAGCAAAACGGACGGTTATAGCAATCAGCCCCAGCATTTT. Translated, it gives CASKTDGYSNQPQHF.

This clone was counted a single time. The chain combines TRBV5-4 with TRBJ1-6, with no clear D. The V end lost 0 bases, the J end lost 5 bases, and 6 bases lay between the germline ends. The CDR3 runs 14 residues. Germline V gene sequence: CDR1 SGHNT, CDR2 YYREEE (reference sequence). The CDR3, as DNA: TGTGCCAGCAGCTTGGAAGGGAATAATTCACCCCTCCACTTT. This sequence encodes CASSLEGNNSPLHF.

This clone showed up just a few times. The rearrangement joins TRBV10-3 to TRBJ2-1, with TRBD1 matching over 11 bases. The CDR3 runs to 15 residues. The germline gives CDR1 ENHRY, CDR2 SYGVKD. The trim removed 3 bases at V and 10 bases at J, leaving 8 bases unmatched. CDR3 coding DNA: TGTGCCATCAGTGACACCGGGACAGGGGGTGGCGAGCAGTTCTTC. It yields the protein CAISDTGTGGGEQFF.

V usage is TRBV6-2 or TRBV6-3 and J usage is TRBJ1-1, with D unresolved. The V end lost 4 bases, the J end lost 5 bases, and 14 bases lay between the germline ends. This CDR3 comprises 14 residues. Germline V CDR1 and CDR2: MNHEY, SVGEGT. This CDR3 reads CASSSGIWWTEAFF. DNA for the CDR3: TGTGCCAGCAGTTCCGGCATCTGGTGGACTGAAGCTTTCTTT.

V and J are TRBV11-2 and TRBJ2-3, with D uncertain. V was shortened by 4 bases and J by 2 bases, with 7 bases between the two germline ends. CDR1 and CDR2 (germline): SGHAT, FQNNGV. The CDR3 contains 13 residues. CDR3: CASSSAITDTQYF. As DNA, the CDR3 is TGTGCCAGCAGCTCGGCAATCACAGATACGCAGTATTTT.

CDR3 amino acids: CASSRKSRASYNSPLHF. The DNA of the CDR3 is TGTGCCAGCAGTCGGAAGAGTAGGGCCTCCTATAATTCACCCCTCCACTTT. J is TRBJ1-6 and V is TRBV5-6, with D hard to call. CDR3 size: 17 residues. The V end was cut by 5 bases, the J end by 0 bases, with 15 bases between. Germline lookup yields CDR1 SGHDT and CDR2 YYEEEE. Full variable domain (remainder filled in from reference TRBV5-6 and TRBJ1-6): DAGVTQSPTHLIKTRGQQVTLRCSPKSGHDTVSWYQQALGQGPQFIFQYYEEEERQRGNFPDRFSGHQFPNYSSELNVNALLLGDSALYLCASSRKSRASYNSPLHFGNGTRLTVT.

This clone is a singleton in its sample. The rearrangement uses TRBV29-1 and TRBJ2-7, with TRBD1 matching over 7 bases. V lost 4 bases, J lost 2 bases, and 14 bases stayed unmatched. The CDR3 runs 16 residues. CDR1 SQVTM and CDR2 ANQGSEA come from the germline V gene. The CDR3 reads CSVVFPLLGTAYEQYF. For the CDR3, the DNA is TGCAGCGTTGTCTTCCCCCTCCTTGGGACAGCCTACGAGCAGTACTTC.

This chain links TRBV5-1 with TRBJ1-4; D possibly corresponds to TRBD1 (5 bases). The CDR3 is made up of 20 amino acids. Looked up from germline, CDR1 is SGHRS and CDR2 is YFSETQ. Trimming cost V 4 bases and J 0 bases, with 25 bases left between them. The CDR3 bases are TGCGCCAGCAGCCCATCCAGCGGGGGGTCCTCTTTAACAACTAATGAAAAACTGTTTTTT. This encodes CASSPSSGGSSLTTNEKLFF.

The chain recombines TRBV15 with TRBJ1-2; no clear D. Germline CDR1 is LNHNV and CDR2 is YYDKDF (reference sequence). This CDR3 comprises 16 residues. Deletions cut 0 bases from V and 1 base from J, with 12 bases between. CDR3 sequence: CATSRDLGSLNYGYTF. The CDR3 DNA reads as TGTGCCACCAGCAGAGATCTCGGGTCTCTTAACTATGGCTACACCTTC.

This clone was recorded only once. The V gene is TRBV21-1, the J gene TRBJ2-3; the table gives TRBD1 as D, unverified against the DNA. TRBV21-1 is a pseudogene locus. This CDR3 is built from 14 residues. CDR3 nucleotides: TGTGCCAGCAGCAAGACAGAACTAATAGATACGCAGTATTTT. It codes for CASSKTELIDTQYF.

The chain is built from TRBV6-2 or TRBV6-3 and TRBJ1-1; D is ambiguous. Trimming stripped 3 bases from V and 0 bases from J, with 17 bases between. The CDR3 consists of 17 residues. Germline lookup yields CDR1 MNHEY and CDR2 SVGEGT. The CDR3: CASSYAIPREMNTEAFF. CDR3 DNA sequence: TGTGCCAGCAGTTATGCCATACCAAGAGAAATGAACACTGAAGCTTTCTTT.

This rearrangement joins TRBV5-4 to TRBJ1-4; tentatively, D is TRBD1 (5 bases). The CDR3 extends over 14 amino acids. The V and J ends lost 1 base and 8 bases respectively, with 12 bases between them. Per germline, CDR1 SGHNT and CDR2 YYREEE (reference sequence). The CDR3 bases are TGTGCCAGCAGCTTGAGGGCCAGGGCGGAAAAACTGTTTTTT. It is translated as CASSLRARAEKLFF.